Below, 16 T cell receptor beta chains from the same sample are listed, as sequenced in a study of blood T cell repertoires in COVID-19. Measured with immunoSEQ multiplex PCR; TCRdb has only the in-frame clones, and not every one. This table has about 390,000 clones, around nine tenths appearing once. The material sequenced was PBMCs or T cells enriched from blood (not recorded which). The receptor source for this set is a woman in her forties or fifties who had recovered from COVID-19.

The V gene is TRBV27, the J gene TRBJ2-3; 8 bases match TRBD2. The CDR3 is 16 amino acids. Germline CDR1 and CDR2: MNHEY and SMNVEV (reference sequence). Losses at the gene ends were 3 bases for V and 5 bases for J; bases not matched to a gene: 10. The CDR3 here is CASSFRSGGLVDTQYF. The CDR3 DNA sequence: TGTGCCAGCAGTTTTAGAAGCGGGGGTCTGGTAGATACGCAGTATTTT.

This chain joins TRBV7-9 and TRBJ1-1; tentative D call: TRBD1 (6 bases). CDR3 length equals 14 residues. Germline assignment: CDR1 SEHNR and CDR2 FQNEAQ (reference sequence). Trimming removed 1 base from V and 4 bases from J, with 10 bases in between. The CDR3 sequence: CASSLVDRSTEAFF. The CDR3 bases are TGTGCCAGCAGCTTAGTCGACAGGAGCACTGAAGCTTTCTTT.

The chain couples TRBV11-2 to TRBJ2-7; TRBD2 might be the D (5 bases). Deletions cut 1 base from V and 4 bases from J, with 17 bases between. Germline V gives CDR1 SGHAT, CDR2 FQNNGV. The CDR3 is 16 residues long. CDR3 protein: CASSLVIGKARYEQYF. The CDR3 DNA reads TGTGCCAGCAGCTTAGTGATCGGGAAAGCGAGGTACGAGCAGTACTTC.

The gene calls are TRBV15 and TRBJ2-1; 10 nucleotides match TRBD2. J was trimmed by 4 bases and V by 7 bases; bases with no gene match: 4. Germline CDR1 reads LNHNV; CDR2 reads YYDKDF (reference sequence). This CDR3 has 14 amino acids. CDR3 region: CATKTSGDYNEQFF. The CDR3 DNA follows: TGTGCCACCAAAACTAGCGGGGATTACAATGAGCAGTTCTTC.

The V and J genes are TRBV6-5 and TRBJ1-3; D may be TRBD1 (5 bases). Germline assignment: CDR1 MNHEY and CDR2 SVGAGI. This CDR3 region has 14 residues. The ends were cut back, 6 bases at V and 0 bases at J, with 9 bases in the middle. Here the CDR3 reads CASRSGFSGNTIYF. The CDR3 nucleotides are TGTGCCAGCAGATCAGGGTTCTCTGGAAACACCATATATTTT.

The rearrangement joins TRBV7-9 to TRBJ2-1; D is perhaps TRBD1 (6 bases). The germline V and J ends were trimmed by 6 bases and 8 bases, with 23 bases remaining between them. CDR1 and CDR2 (germline): SEHNR, FQNEAQ (reference sequence). CDR3 length equals 16 residues. CDR3 region: CASRLRATGNGDEQFF. CDR3 bases: TGTGCCAGCAGATTAAGGGCGACAGGTAATGGAGATGAGCAGTTCTTC.

This chain joins TRBV5-8 and TRBJ1-5; D is unclear. CDR3 length equals 11 residues. V dropped 1 base and J dropped 8 bases, with 4 bases sitting between them. CDR1 SGHTS and CDR2 YDEGEE come from the germline V gene. The CDR3 DNA reads as TGTGCCAGCAGCTTGTCAGAGCCCCAGCATTTT. Translating gives CASSLSEPQHF.

Written as DNA, the CDR3 is TGTGCCAGCAGCGTAGAAGGGGGCGCCAGTTCACCCCTCCACTTT. As protein: CASSVEGGASSPLHF. The genes are TRBV9 and TRBJ1-6; 7 bases align to TRBD1. Germline lookup yields CDR1 SGDLS and CDR2 YYNGEE. The V and J ends lost 0 bases and 9 bases, in that order; junction bases with no gene match: 6. The length of the CDR3 is 15 residues. Full variable domain (remainder filled in from reference TRBV9 and TRBJ1-6): DSGVTQTPKHLITATGQRVTLRCSPRSGDLSVYWYQQSLDQGLQFLIQYYNGEERAKGNILERFSAQQFPDLHSELNLSSLELGDSALYFCASSVEGGASSPLHFGNGTRLTVT.

The V call is TRBV30, the J call TRBJ2-1, with a tentative D call TRBD2 (6 bases). Between the trimmed V and J ends, which lost 5 bases and 10 bases, there was a span of 27 bases. The germline CDR1 and CDR2 sequences are GTSNPN and SVGIG (reference sequence). The CDR3 covers 16 residues. The CDR3 here is CAWRTTGTYFRGEQFF. CDR3 DNA sequence: TGTGCCTGGCGAACCACCGGGACCTATTTTCGGGGGGAGCAGTTCTTC.

V is TRBV27 and J is TRBJ1-6, with D perhaps TRBD1 (6 bases). The germline CDR1 and CDR2 sequences are MNHEY and SMNVEV (reference sequence). V was shortened by 8 bases and J by 11 bases, with 13 bases between the two germline ends. CDR3 length equals 12 residues. The CDR3 protein is CASGAGVTPLHF. CDR3 nucleotides: TGTGCCAGCGGAGCAGGGGTTACACCCCTCCACTTT.

J is TRBJ1-2 and V is TRBV5-1; D gene ambiguous. Germline-derived CDR1 and CDR2 are SGHRS and YFSETQ. The V gene lost 0 bases and the J gene lost 10 bases, with 10 bases spanning the gap. The CDR3 is 12 amino acids. The CDR3 bases are TGCGCCAGCAGCTTGGATGCACAGCTCTACACCTTC. The encoded protein is CASSLDAQLYTF.

The chain is built from TRBV12-3 or TRBV12-4 and TRBJ2-5; a weak D match, TRBD2 (5 bases). The CDR3 is 13 amino acids. The V gene lost 6 bases and the J gene lost 2 bases, with 10 bases spanning the gap. CDR3 in DNA: TGTGCCAGCAGGCTGGGAGTACAAGAGACCCAGTACTTC. It codes for CASRLGVQETQYF.

The chain combines TRBV20-1 with TRBJ1-3; D possibly corresponds to TRBD1 (5 bases). CDR1 is DFQATT and CDR2 is SNEGSKA in the germline V gene (reference sequence). Trimming removed 3 bases from V and 2 bases from J, with 17 bases in between. The CDR3 runs 16 residues. This CDR3 reads CSASRGRVDPGNTIYF. The CDR3 region has the DNA TGCAGTGCTAGTAGGGGTAGGGTAGACCCTGGAAACACCATATATTTT.

This chain joins TRBV3-1 (or the pseudogene TRBV3-2) and TRBJ1-3, with D possibly TRBD1 on 5 matching bases. This CDR3 spans 16 amino acids. Germline lookup yields CDR1 LGHDT and CDR2 YNNKEL (reference sequence). V gave up 0 bases and J gave up 1 base, with 10 bases separating them. In DNA form, the CDR3 reads TGTGCCAGCAGCCAAGAGATGACAGCATCTGGAAACACCATATATTTT. Translating it yields CASSQEMTASGNTIYF.

The chain is built from TRBV7-9 and TRBJ2-7, with a tentative D call TRBD1 (5 bases). Looked up from germline, CDR1 is SEHNR and CDR2 is FQNEAQ (reference sequence). The CDR3 sequence is 15 residues long. V was trimmed by 5 bases and J by 8 bases, leaving 22 bases between them. CDR3 bases: TGTGCCAGCAGCATCACGAATCGACAGACCGTAAAGCAGTACTTC. It codes for CASSITNRQTVKQYF.

This clone was seen a few times. The junction shows a germline mismatch at one end, possibly a read error. This chain joins TRBV3-1 (or the pseudogene TRBV3-2) and TRBJ1-6; D possibly corresponds to TRBD1 (6 bases). Germline V gives CDR1 LGHDT, CDR2 YNNKEL (reference sequence). The CDR3 runs 16 residues. CDR3 in DNA: TGTGCCAGCAGCCAAGACGCAGGGACACAGTTTTCAGCCCTCCACTTT. Translating it yields CASSQDAGTQFSALHF.